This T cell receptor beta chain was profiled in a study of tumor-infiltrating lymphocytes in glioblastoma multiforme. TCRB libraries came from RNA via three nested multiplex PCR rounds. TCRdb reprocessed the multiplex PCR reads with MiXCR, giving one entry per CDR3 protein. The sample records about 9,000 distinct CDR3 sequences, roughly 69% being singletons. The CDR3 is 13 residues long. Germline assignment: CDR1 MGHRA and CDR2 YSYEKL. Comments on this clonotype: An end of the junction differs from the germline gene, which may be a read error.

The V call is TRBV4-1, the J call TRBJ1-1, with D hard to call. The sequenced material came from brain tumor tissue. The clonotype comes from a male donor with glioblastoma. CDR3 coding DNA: TGCGCCAACAGCCAAGAGATTTCGACTGGAGCTTTCTTC. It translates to CANSQEISTGAFF.